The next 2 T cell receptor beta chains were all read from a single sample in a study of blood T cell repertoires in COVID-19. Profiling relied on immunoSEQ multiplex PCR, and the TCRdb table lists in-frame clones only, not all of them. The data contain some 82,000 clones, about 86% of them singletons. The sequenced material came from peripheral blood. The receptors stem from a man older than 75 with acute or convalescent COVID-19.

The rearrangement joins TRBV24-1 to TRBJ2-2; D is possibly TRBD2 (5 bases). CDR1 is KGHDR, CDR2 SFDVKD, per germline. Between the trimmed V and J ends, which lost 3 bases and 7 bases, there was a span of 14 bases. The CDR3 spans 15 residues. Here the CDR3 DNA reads TGTGCCACCAGTGATCGTGGGAGCCCTGGCGGGGAGCTGTTTTTT. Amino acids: CATSDRGSPGGELFF.

CDR3 residues: CASSPLAGSGDTQYF. CDR3 DNA sequence: TGTGCCAGCAGCCCACTAGCGGGGTCGGGGGATACGCAGTATTTT. V is TRBV11-2 and J is TRBJ2-3; TRBD2 matches at 10 bases. This CDR3 is built from 15 residues. From germline, CDR1 is SGHAT and CDR2 FQNNGV. Germline trimming cut 5 bases from V and 6 bases from J; bases unmatched to any gene: 8.